A selection of T cell receptor beta chains follows, all from one sample in a study of blood T cell repertoires in COVID-19. The repertoire was sequenced with immunoSEQ multiplex PCR; TCRdb's copy has only in-frame clones and lacks some. The repertoire holds some 14,000 clones, 82% seen once, with roughly 20% in the top ten. Sequencing input: peripheral blood. All receptors derive from a man older than 75 with active or convalescent COVID-19. The CDR3 runs from the conserved cysteine through the conserved F or W. D genes are given only for firm matches.

v_gene: TRBV6-1; d_gene: .; CDR3aa: CASSEGSGYGYTF
v_gene: TRBV6-5; d_gene: .; CDR3aa: CASTLTRGLSGELFF
v_gene: TRBV6-5; d_gene: TRBD1; CDR3aa: CASNLPGQGAGEQYF
v_gene: TRBV3-1/TRBV3-2; d_gene: TRBD1; CDR3aa: CASSQDHGTGVSYNEQFF
v_gene: TRBV7-2; d_gene: .; CDR3aa: CASSLDSGNSYNSPLHF
v_gene: TRBV7-2; d_gene: TRBD1; CDR3aa: CASSLVGQRTGELFF
v_gene: TRBV7-9; d_gene: TRBD2; CDR3aa: CASSLASGGLETQYF
v_gene: TRBV9; d_gene: TRBD2; CDR3aa: CASSPAGGGETQYF
v_gene: TRBV19; d_gene: .; CDR3aa: CASSIPRGLNTEAFF
v_gene: TRBV6-5; d_gene: TRBD2; CDR3aa: CASTTSGAATQYF
v_gene: TRBV11-2; d_gene: .; CDR3aa: CASSLAITDTQYF
v_gene: TRBV6-5; d_gene: .; CDR3aa: CASSYPRGGGYTF
v_gene: TRBV6-5; d_gene: .; CDR3aa: CASSRKGLLQETQYF
v_gene: TRBV5-3; d_gene: .; CDR3aa: CARSFPGEHSYNSPLHF
v_gene: TRBV9; d_gene: TRBD1; CDR3aa: CASSATGRSNQPQHF
v_gene: TRBV5-1; d_gene: TRBD2; CDR3aa: CASSAGAGGGETQYF
v_gene: TRBV5-4; d_gene: TRBD2; CDR3aa: CASSAGGSGETQYF
v_gene: TRBV24-1; d_gene: .; CDR3aa: CATSDARGYTF
v_gene: TRBV5-1; d_gene: .; CDR3aa: CASSFGGSGTSGYTF
v_gene: TRBV7-9; d_gene: .; CDR3aa: CASSAEGNQPQHF
v_gene: TRBV12-5; d_gene: .; CDR3aa: CASGEGSSYNSPLHF
v_gene: TRBV2; d_gene: TRBD1; CDR3aa: CASRDDRAYEQYF
v_gene: TRBV19; d_gene: .; CDR3aa: CASSEEFAGYGYTF